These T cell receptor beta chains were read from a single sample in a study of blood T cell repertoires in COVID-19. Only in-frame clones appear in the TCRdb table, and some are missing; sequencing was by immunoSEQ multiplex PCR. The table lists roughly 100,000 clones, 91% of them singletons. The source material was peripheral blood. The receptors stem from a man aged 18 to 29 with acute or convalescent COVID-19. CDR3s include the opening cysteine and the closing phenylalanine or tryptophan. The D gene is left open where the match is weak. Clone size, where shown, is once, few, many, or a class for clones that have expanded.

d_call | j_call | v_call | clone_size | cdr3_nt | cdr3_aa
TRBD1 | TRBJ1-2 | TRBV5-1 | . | TGCGCCAGCAGCTTGGGACAGGGGACTAACTTTAACTATGGCTACACCTTC | CASSLGQGTNFNYGYTF
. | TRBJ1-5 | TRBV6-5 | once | TGTGCCAGCAGCTCCGAGGGAGGGGCGTATCAGCCCCAGCATTTT | CASSSEGGAYQPQHF
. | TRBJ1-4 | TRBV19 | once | TGTGCCAGTAGTATGGGGGGGTCAACTAATGAAAAACTGTTTTTT | CASSMGGSTNEKLFF
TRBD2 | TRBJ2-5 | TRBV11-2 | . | TGTGCCAGCAGCTCCTGGGGGGGAAGAGAAGAGACCCAGTACTTC | CASSSWGGREETQYF
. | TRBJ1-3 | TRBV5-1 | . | TGCGCCAGCAGCTTGACAGGGACTGGAAACACCATATATTTT | CASSLTGTGNTIYF
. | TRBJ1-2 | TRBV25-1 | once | TGTGCCAGCAGCTACGACACCTTCTATGGCTACACCTTC | CASSYDTFYGYTF
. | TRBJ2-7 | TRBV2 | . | TGTGCCAGCAGCGTACCCTATAGCTCCTACGAGCAGTACTTC | CASSVPYSSYEQYF
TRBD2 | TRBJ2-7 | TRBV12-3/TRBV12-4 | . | TGTGCCAGCAGCTTCGGGACTAGCGGGAGTAAGGACTTC | CASSFGTSGSKDF
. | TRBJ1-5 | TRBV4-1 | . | TGCGCCAGCAGCCAATTACAGGGTTATCAGCCCCAGCATTTT | CASSQLQGYQPQHF
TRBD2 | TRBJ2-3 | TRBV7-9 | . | TGTGCCAGCAGCTCGGCGGGAGGTGCAGATACGCAGTATTTT | CASSSAGGADTQYF
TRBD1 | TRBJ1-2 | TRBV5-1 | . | TGCGCCAGCAGCTTGGGGTTGGGACAGGGGAACTATGGCTACACCTTC | CASSLGLGQGNYGYTF
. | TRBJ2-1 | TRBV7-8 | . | TGTGCCAGCAGCTTAGCGAGATCCGACAATGAGCAGTTCTTC | CASSLARSDNEQFF
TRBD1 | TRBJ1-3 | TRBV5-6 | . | TGTGCCAGCAGCTTGAGGGGGCGATCTGGAAACACCATATATTTT | CASSLRGRSGNTIYF
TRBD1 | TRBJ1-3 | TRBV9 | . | TGTGCCAGCAGCACAGGGGACGGAAACACCATATATTTT | CASSTGDGNTIYF
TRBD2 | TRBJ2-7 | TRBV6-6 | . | TGTGCCAGCAGTCTGGGACTAGCGGGAGGGATCGGCGGCGAGCAGTACTTC | CASSLGLAGGIGGEQYF
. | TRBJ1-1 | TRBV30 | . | TGTGCCTGGAGGATGGCCATAAGTAACGGGGTGTACACTGAAGCTTTCTTT | CAWRMAISNGVYTEAFF
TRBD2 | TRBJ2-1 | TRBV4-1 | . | TGCGCCAGCAGCCAAGAGGTAGGGACTAGCGGGGGCCGCTCCTACAATGAGCAGTTCTTC | CASSQEVGTSGGRSYNEQFF
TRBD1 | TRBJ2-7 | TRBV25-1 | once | TGTGCCAGCAGTGATCCCTCGACAGGGCTCGTCGGCGAGCAGTACTTC | CASSDPSTGLVGEQYF
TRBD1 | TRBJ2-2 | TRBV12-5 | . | TGTGCTAGTGGTTTGGCTACAGGGGTTGATAACACCGGGGAGCTGTTTTTT | CASGLATGVDNTGELFF
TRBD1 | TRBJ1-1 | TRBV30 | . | TGTGCCTGGGGAAGACAGGGGGGCACTGAAGCTTTCTTT | CAWGRQGGTEAFF
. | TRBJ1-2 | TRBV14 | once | TGTGCCAGCAGCCCCGTGATGGGAGAGACTAACTATGGCTACACCTTC | CASSPVMGETNYGYTF
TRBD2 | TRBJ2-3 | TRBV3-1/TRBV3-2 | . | TGTGCCAGCAGCCAAGGCCCGGGAGGGACTCTCTTT | CASSQGPGGTLF